This entry lists 20 T cell receptor beta chains sequenced from one sample in a study of cytomegalovirus exposure and HLA in healthy donors. PCR used 60 Vbeta primers and 13 Jbeta primers. The assay was immunoSEQ multiplex PCR, and TCRdb's table has in-frame clones only and misses some. The table has approximately 160,000 clones, around 80% seen once; the top ten hold 0.95% to 1.1%. The sequencing input was PBMCs. The receptors come from a woman aged 40-49 years in good health and CMV-seronegative.

This chain connects TRBV9 to TRBJ1-1; the D gene is possibly TRBD1 (5 bases). This CDR3 is built from 14 residues. Trimming stripped 0 bases from V and 6 bases from J, with 12 bases between. From germline, CDR1 is SGDLS and CDR2 YYNGEE. CDR3 bases: TGTGCCAGCAGCGTAGGGGGGGGAACGGCTGAAGCTTTCTTT. Its protein is CASSVGGGTAEAFF.

The chain carries TRBV6-6 and TRBJ2-3; 8 bases are shared with TRBD2. Germline V lookup: CDR1 MNHNY, CDR2 SVGAGI (reference sequence). The V and J ends lost 3 bases and 4 bases, in that order; junction bases with no gene match: 9. The CDR3 sequence is 16 residues long. CDR3 DNA sequence: TGTGCCAGCAGTTATGGGACTAGGAGTGGTGCAGATACGCAGTATTTT. Its protein product is CASSYGTRSGADTQYF.

The chain uses TRBV18 and TRBJ1-5; 11 bases are a match to TRBD1. The CDR3 spans 17 residues. Germline values: CDR1 KGHSH, CDR2 LQKENI. Losses at the gene ends were 1 base for V and 5 bases for J; bases not matched to a gene: 7. The CDR3 reads CASSPREGTGGDQPQHF. The CDR3 DNA sequence: TGTGCCAGCTCACCACGAGAGGGGACAGGGGGGGATCAGCCCCAGCATTTT.

The chain couples TRBV5-6 to TRBJ1-4; 8 nucleotides line up with TRBD1. The CDR3 runs 14 residues. The V and J ends lost 4 bases and 6 bases, in that order; junction bases with no gene match: 5. Germline CDR1 and CDR2: SGHDT and YYEEEE. CDR3 loop: CASSPLQGDEKLFF. CDR3 in DNA: TGTGCCAGCAGCCCTCTACAGGGGGATGAAAAACTGTTTTTT. Based on the CDR3 plus reference TRBV5-6 and TRBJ1-4, the full variable domain is DAGVTQSPTHLIKTRGQQVTLRCSPKSGHDTVSWYQQALGQGPQFIFQYYEEEERQRGNFPDRFSGHQFPNYSSELNVNALLLGDSALYLCASSPLQGDEKLFFGSGTQLSVL.

The sample holds one count of this clone. V is TRBV6-1 and J is TRBJ2-1; TRBD2 matches at 7 bases. This CDR3 contains 12 residues. Germline CDR1 reads MNHNS; CDR2 reads SASEGT. V was clipped by 4 bases and J by 13 bases; unmatched bases: 7. The CDR3 nucleotides are TGTGCCAGCAGTGCCTTGACTAGCCTACAGTTCTTC. Its translation is CASSALTSLQFF.

Note on this clone: Mismatch with germline at one junction end may stem from a read error. The J gene is TRBJ2-5, the V gene TRBV5-6; a possible D gene is TRBD2 (5 bases). Germline CDR1 SGHDT, CDR2 YYEEEE. The CDR3 is 11 amino acids. The CDR3 here is CASSRSREQHF. In DNA form, the CDR3 reads TGTGCCAGCAGCCGCTCCCGGGAACAGCACTTC.

The V call is TRBV5-1, the J call TRBJ1-2, with D possibly TRBD1 on 5 matching bases. The V gene's germline CDR1 is SGHRS and CDR2 YFSETQ. This CDR3 comprises 15 residues. The V gene lost 3 bases and the J gene lost 4 bases, with 16 bases spanning the gap. In nucleotides, the CDR3 is TGCGCCAGCAGCTCGGATGGGGCAGATATCTATGGCTACACCTTC. This encodes CASSSDGADIYGYTF.

This chain links TRBV6-1 with TRBJ1-5; a weak D match, TRBD1 (5 bases). CDR3 length equals 17 residues. Germline assignment: CDR1 MNHNS and CDR2 SASEGT. Trimming left V 3 bases short and J 1 base short, with 16 bases between. The CDR3 nucleotides are TGTGCCAGCAGTGATAGTCCAGGACATTGGAGCAATCAGCCCCAGCATTTT. Its translation is CASSDSPGHWSNQPQHF.

The V and J genes are TRBV6-1 and TRBJ1-1; possibly TRBD1 for D (6 bases). This CDR3 spans 13 amino acids. CDR1 and CDR2 (germline): MNHNS, SASEGT. The germline V and J ends were trimmed by 9 bases and 2 bases, with 13 bases remaining between them. The CDR3 spells CARPGHKNTEAFF. CDR3 DNA sequence: TGTGCCAGACCGGGACACAAAAACACTGAAGCTTTCTTT.

J is TRBJ1-2 and V is TRBV2, with a tentative D call TRBD1 (6 bases). Trimming took 6 bases from V and 4 from J, leaving 18 bases between them. CDR3 length: 15 residues. Germline lookup yields CDR1 SNHLY and CDR2 FYNNEI. This chain's CDR3 is CASSQDPGAGYGYTF. The DNA for the CDR3 is TGTGCCAGCAGCCAGGACCCAGGGGCAGGCTATGGCTACACCTTC. Together with reference TRBV2 and TRBJ1-2, the CDR3 gives the full variable domain: EPEVTQTPSHQVTQMGQEVILRCVPISNHLYFYWYRQILGQKVEFLVSFYNNEISEKSEIFDDQFSVERPDGSNFTLKIRSTKLEDSAMYFCASSQDPGAGYGYTFGSGTRLTVV.

This chain connects TRBV2 to TRBJ2-5; possible D gene TRBD2, 7 bases. The length of the CDR3 is 16 residues. Germline CDR1 is SNHLY and CDR2 is FYNNEI. V lost 5 bases and J 4 bases, leaving 20 bases between the germline ends. In DNA, the CDR3 is TGTGCCAGCAGTTTCCCGGGACTCGGGGGGCGAGAGACCCAGTACTTC. This sequence encodes CASSFPGLGGRETQYF.

The chain combines TRBV27 with TRBJ2-1; no clear D. Germline V lookup: CDR1 MNHEY, CDR2 SMNVEV (reference sequence). The CDR3 spans 15 residues. The V end lost 6 bases, the J end lost 2 bases, and 14 bases lay between the germline ends. DNA for the CDR3: TGTGCCAGCAGCCCCATCTATGGTGCCTACAATGAGCAGTTCTTC. Protein product: CASSPIYGAYNEQFF.

The chain uses TRBV5-1 and TRBJ2-7, with 7 positions matching TRBD2. Trimming cost V 2 bases and J 3 bases; bases outside gene matches: 11. The CDR3 consists of 16 residues. In germline, CDR1 is SGHRS, CDR2 YFSETQ. The DNA of the CDR3 is TGCGCCAGCAGCTTCATGGGAGGGAGAGTCCTCTACGAGCAGTACTTC. Translation: CASSFMGGRVLYEQYF.

The rearrangement joins TRBV18 to TRBJ2-7; D is possibly TRBD1 (5 bases). The CDR3 extends over 13 amino acids. V was shortened by 5 bases and J by 6 bases, with 14 bases between the two germline ends. Germline assignment: CDR1 KGHSH and CDR2 LQKENI. The CDR3 bases are TGTGCCAGCTCAGTAGGCAGGGAAGGCGAGCAGTACTTC. It translates to CASSVGREGEQYF.

The V and J genes are TRBV28 and TRBJ2-3; 7 nucleotides align to TRBD1. The CDR3 is made up of 15 amino acids. Germline-derived CDR1 and CDR2 are MDHEN and SYDVKM. Trimming cost V 4 bases and J 5 bases; bases outside gene matches: 9. The CDR3 loop is CASSSRDSRIDTQYF. CDR3 sequence (DNA): TGTGCCAGCAGTTCCCGGGACAGCAGAATAGATACGCAGTATTTT.

This clone has more than one count but fewer than ten. The genes are TRBV25-1 and TRBJ1-2; the match to TRBD1 covers 9 bases. There are 13 residues in the CDR3. Germline-derived CDR1 and CDR2 are MGHDK and SYGVNS. Germline trimming cut 6 bases from V and 3 bases from J; bases unmatched to any gene: 2. CDR3 sequence (DNA): TGTGCCAGCAGCCGGGACAGGGACTATGGCTACACCTTC. As protein: CASSRDRDYGYTF.

This rearrangement joins TRBV5-1 to TRBJ1-3, with D perhaps matching TRBD1 (6 bases). V was shortened by 0 bases and J by 8 bases, with 15 bases between the two germline ends. The CDR3 is 15 amino acids. Germline V CDR1 and CDR2: SGHRS, YFSETQ. CDR3 in amino acids: CASSLEGTGPDTIYF. CDR3 nucleotides: TGCGCCAGCAGCTTGGAGGGCACAGGGCCGGACACCATATATTTT. Combining the CDR3 with reference TRBV5-1 and TRBJ1-3 gives the whole variable domain KAGVTQTPRYLIKTRGQQVTLSCSPISGHRSVSWYQQTPGQGLQFLFEYFSETQRNKGNFPGRFSGRQFSNSRSEMNVSTLELGDSALYLCASSLEGTGPDTIYFGEGSWLTVV.

The J gene is TRBJ2-7, the V gene TRBV11-3; TRBD1 might be the D (6 bases). Deletions cut 1 base from V and 2 bases from J, with 12 bases between. Looked up from germline, CDR1 is SGHNT and CDR2 is YENEEA. CDR3 size: 15 residues. CDR3 region: CASSLGQATAYEQYF. The DNA for the CDR3 is TGTGCCAGCAGCTTAGGACAGGCTACGGCCTACGAGCAGTACTTC. Combining the CDR3 with reference TRBV11-3 and TRBJ2-7 gives the whole variable domain EAGVVQSPRYKIIEKKQPVAFWCNPISGHNTLYWYLQNLGQGPELLIRYENEEAVDDSQLPKDRFSAERLKGVDSTLKIQPAELGDSAVYLCASSLGQATAYEQYFGPGTRLTVT.

The chain joins TRBV5-1 to TRBJ1-3; 12 nucleotides line up with TRBD1. Germline-derived CDR1 and CDR2 are SGHRS and YFSETQ. This CDR3 region has 18 residues. J was trimmed by 2 bases and V by 4 bases; bases with no gene match: 10. The chain's CDR3 is CASSLLGGQGAAGNTIYF. The CDR3 DNA reads as TGCGCCAGCAGCCTACTAGGGGGACAGGGGGCCGCTGGAAACACCATATATTTT.

The rearrangement joins TRBV2 to TRBJ2-5; TRBD1 aligns across 8 bases. The CDR3 covers 13 residues. CDR1 SNHLY and CDR2 FYNNEI come from the germline V gene. The V gene end was trimmed by 4 bases and the J gene end by 5 bases; junction bases not matched to a gene: 3. As DNA, the CDR3 is TGTGCCAGCAGTGCCAGGGGGCGGGAGACCCAGTACTTC. Its protein is CASSARGRETQYF.